A single sample gave rise to the 30 T cell receptor beta chains below, sequenced in a study of neurological immune-mediated disorders. One entry per CDR3 protein results from TCRdb running MiXCR on the 5' RACE reads. The sample has around 10,000 distinct CDR3 sequences, around 21% seen once. The sample was CD8+ T cells from blood. The receptors originated from a woman between 55 and 75 years old with HTLV-1-associated myelopathy (HAM/TSP).

This clonotype was seen repeatedly, ten times or more. The chain carries TRBV9 and TRBJ2-3; D might be TRBD2 (6 bases). Trimming left V 4 bases short and J 3 bases short, with 18 bases between. Germline V gives CDR1 SGDLS, CDR2 YYNGEE. The CDR3 runs to 16 residues. CDR3: CASSPMTSTRTDTQYF. The CDR3 region has the DNA TGTGCCAGCAGCCCCATGACTAGTACTCGGACAGATACGCAGTATTTT.

By proportion, this clonotype is medium-sized. CDR3 protein: CASSLRAGAYNEQFF. The CDR3 DNA reads as TGTGCCAGCAGCTTAAGGGCAGGGGCCTACAATGAGCAGTTCTTC. This chain connects TRBV7-6 to TRBJ2-1, with a weak D call TRBD1 (6 bases). CDR1 is SGHVS and CDR2 is FNYEAQ in the germline V gene. V was shortened by 2 bases and J by 2 bases, with 10 bases between the two germline ends. The CDR3 spans 15 residues.

The chain joins TRBV29-1 to TRBJ1-4; D gene uncertain. This CDR3 spans 12 amino acids. V was shortened by 4 bases and J by 10 bases, with 13 bases between the two germline ends. CDR1 and CDR2 (germline): SQVTM, ANQGSEA. The CDR3: CSVGKEKGKLFF. CDR3 nucleotides: TGCAGCGTTGGAAAAGAGAAGGGAAAACTGTTTTTT.

This clonotype was picked up many times. The V call is TRBV5-1, the J call TRBJ2-7; no clear D gene. The germline gives CDR1 SGHRS, CDR2 YFSETQ. V lost 0 bases to trimming and J lost 3 bases, with 13 bases between them. This CDR3 contains 15 residues. CDR3 region: CASSLESRVNYEQYF. The CDR3 nucleotides read TGCGCCAGCAGCTTGGAATCTAGGGTCAACTACGAGCAGTACTTC.

In this sample, this clonotype turned up many times. The J gene is TRBJ1-2, the V gene TRBV12-3 or TRBV12-4; possible D gene TRBD1, 5 bases. V lost 3 bases and J 3 bases, leaving 14 bases between the germline ends. CDR3 size: 15 residues. The CDR3 nucleotides read TGTGCCAGCAGTTTTCCAGGGATTGGATACTATGGCTACACCTTC. Translated: CASSFPGIGYYGYTF.

This clonotype was observed many times. V and J are TRBV27 and TRBJ2-1; TRBD1 aligns across 7 bases. CDR3 size: 13 residues. The ends lost 5 bases at V and 4 bases at J; junction bases unmatched: 2. Germline CDR1 reads MNHEY; CDR2 reads SMNVEV (reference sequence). CDR3 amino acids: CASSGTEYNEQFF. CDR3 in DNA: TGTGCCAGCAGTGGGACAGAATACAATGAGCAGTTCTTC.

In this sample, this clonotype turned up many times. The J gene is TRBJ1-1, the V gene TRBV7-3; 10 bases map to TRBD1. Germline CDR1 reads SGHTA; CDR2 reads FQGTGA. The CDR3 consists of 18 residues. V lost 1 base to trimming and J lost 5 bases; unmatched junction nucleotides: 13. CDR3 sequence: CASSLKRQGAKAGTEAFF. CDR3 nucleotide sequence: TGTGCCAGCAGCTTAAAGCGACAGGGGGCTAAGGCCGGGACTGAAGCTTTCTTT.

This clonotype has a count of ten or more. The J gene is TRBJ2-7, the V gene TRBV20-1; D possibly corresponds to TRBD2 (5 bases). CDR1 and CDR2 from the germline V gene are DFQATT and SNEGSKA (reference sequence). This CDR3 contains 16 residues. V dropped 3 bases and J dropped 2 bases, with 20 bases sitting between them. This CDR3 reads CSARAGRQNPTYEQYF. The CDR3 region has the DNA TGCAGTGCTAGGGCTGGGAGACAAAATCCAACCTACGAGCAGTACTTC.

This clonotype was seen many times. V and J are TRBV20-1 and TRBJ2-7; no clear D gene. The CDR3 extends over 13 amino acids. The V and J ends lost 6 bases and 0 bases respectively, with 12 bases between them. Germline values: CDR1 DFQATT, CDR2 SNEGSKA (reference sequence). The CDR3 DNA reads as TGCAGTGCCGCCGGGTTCAGCTCCTACGAGCAGTACTTC. This encodes CSAAGFSSYEQYF.

Ten or more counts support this clonotype. The rearrangement links TRBV7-9 to TRBJ1-1; D might be TRBD1 (5 bases). Germline CDR1 reads SEHNR; CDR2 reads FQNEAQ (reference sequence). Trimming took 4 bases from V and 1 from J, leaving 10 bases between them. CDR3 length: 14 residues. CDR3 sequence reads: CASSSRRGNTEAFF. The DNA of the CDR3 is TGTGCCAGCAGCTCCCGTAGGGGGAACACTGAAGCTTTCTTT. Based on the CDR3 plus reference TRBV7-9 and TRBJ1-1, the full variable domain is DTGVSQNPRHKITKRGQNVTFRCDPISEHNRLYWYRQTLGQGPEFLTYFQNEAQLEKSRLLSDRFSAERPKGSFSTLEIQRTEQGDSAMYLCASSSRRGNTEAFFGQGTRLTVV.

This clonotype has at least ten counts. Here the CDR3 reads CSARVSVNPTYEQYF. CDR3 bases: TGCAGTGCTAGAGTATCTGTGAACCCCACCTACGAGCAGTACTTC. The rearrangement uses TRBV20-1 and TRBJ2-7; D call uncertain. Trimming took 1 base from V and 2 from J, leaving 15 bases between them. Germline CDR1 DFQATT, CDR2 SNEGSKA (reference sequence). The CDR3 spans 15 residues.

This clonotype has at least ten counts. The J gene is TRBJ1-1, the V gene TRBV5-1; D might be TRBD1 (6 bases). The CDR3 has 16 amino acids. In germline, CDR1 is SGHRS, CDR2 YFSETQ. The germline V and J ends were trimmed by 4 bases and 3 bases, with 19 bases remaining between them. CDR3 residues: CASSPRGGGFYTEAFF. DNA for the CDR3: TGCGCCAGCAGCCCGCGAGGGGGAGGGTTCTACACTGAAGCTTTCTTT.

This clonotype was observed at least ten times. The CDR3 protein is CSARLGMYEQYF. For the CDR3, the DNA is TGCAGTGCTAGATTGGGGATGTACGAGCAGTACTTC. The chain joins TRBV20-1 to TRBJ2-7; D gene ambiguous. Trimming removed 2 bases at V and 4 bases at J, with 9 bases between. Germline V gene lookup returns CDR1 DFQATT and CDR2 SNEGSKA (reference sequence). The CDR3 is made up of 12 amino acids.

The chain employs TRBV6-1 and TRBJ2-1; D is undetermined. The DNA matches TRBJ2-7 better at its end, which makes the J call doubtful. The germline V gene encodes CDR1 MNHNS and CDR2 SASEGT. The CDR3 totals 11 residues. CDR3 DNA sequence: TGTGCCAGCGAAATGGGCTACGAGCAGTACTTC. Protein product: CASEMGYEQYF.

The sample holds many counts of this clonotype. The V call is TRBV20-1, the J call TRBJ1-1; 7 bases map to TRBD1. The CDR3 has 14 residues. Germline V lookup: CDR1 DFQATT, CDR2 SNEGSKA (reference sequence). With V trimmed by 0 bases and J by 3 bases, 4 bases remained unmatched. The CDR3 protein is CSARETGTDTEAFF. DNA for the CDR3: TGCAGTGCTAGAGAGACAGGGACGGACACTGAAGCTTTCTTT.

At least ten counts were recorded for this clonotype. The chain joins TRBV20-1 to TRBJ1-3, with a possible D match to TRBD1 (5 bases). The CDR3 consists of 17 residues. The germline V gene has CDR1 DFQATT and CDR2 SNEGSKA (reference sequence). The V end lost 6 bases, the J end lost 3 bases, and 24 bases lay between the germline ends. Here the CDR3 DNA reads TGCAGTGCCACGGCTCGGGAGGCTATAGGGGTTGGAAACACCATATATTTT. As protein: CSATAREAIGVGNTIYF.

This clonotype has more than one count but fewer than ten. The genes are TRBV6-5 and TRBJ1-2; tentative D call: TRBD1 (6 bases). Germline loops: CDR1 MNHEY, CDR2 SVGAGI. There are 15 residues in the CDR3. With 0 bases removed from V and 4 bases from J, the gap between germline ends came to 12 bases. The CDR3 reads CASSYSSTGSYGYTF. CDR3 nucleotide sequence: TGTGCCAGCAGTTACTCCTCGACAGGATCCTATGGCTACACCTTC.

This clonotype was counted ten times or more. This chain links TRBV14 with TRBJ1-1, with D hard to call. Germline CDR1 reads SGHDN; CDR2 reads FVKESK. This CDR3 region has 13 residues. Trimming removed 5 bases at V and 7 bases at J, with 14 bases between. The CDR3 protein is CASSGTATGEAFF. For the CDR3, the DNA is TGTGCCAGCAGCGGAACAGCAACTGGTGAAGCTTTCTTT.

J is TRBJ1-2 and V is TRBV6-6; the D gene is possibly TRBD1 (6 bases). Trimming removed 2 bases at V and 4 bases at J, with 8 bases between. The CDR3 runs 13 residues. Germline values: CDR1 MNHNY, CDR2 SVGAGI (reference sequence). The CDR3 DNA follows: TGTGCCAGCAGTTACGAGGGGGGCTATGGCTACACCTTC. Translation gives CASSYEGGYGYTF.

This clonotype came up many times. The chain joins TRBV2 to TRBJ2-2; 7 positions agree with TRBD1. Germline V gene sequence: CDR1 SNHLY, CDR2 FYNNEI. The CDR3 consists of 17 residues. Trimming cost V 0 bases and J 2 bases; bases outside gene matches: 6. The CDR3 DNA sequence: TGTGCCAGCAGTGAAGCATACCGGGACAGTAACACCGGGGAGCTGTTTTTT. It translates to CASSEAYRDSNTGELFF.

The chain joins TRBV27 to TRBJ2-3; the D is unclear. The CDR3 spans 15 residues. Germline V lookup: CDR1 MNHEY, CDR2 SMNVEV (reference sequence). V lost 6 bases and J lost 3, with 16 bases in between. The CDR3 DNA sequence: TGTGCCAGCAGCGGTAGTCGGGCCAGTACAGATACGCAGTATTTT. Translating gives CASSGSRASTDTQYF.

In its sample, this clonotype is medium-sized. The V gene is TRBV20-1, the J gene TRBJ1-6, with a possible D match to TRBD1 (5 bases). The CDR3 length is 13 residues. Germline V gene data show CDR1 as DFQATT and CDR2 as SNEGSKA (reference sequence). For the CDR3, the DNA is TGCAGCGCCCGGCGCAGGGAGGGTTCACCCCTCCACTTT. As protein: CSARRREGSPLHF.

The V and J genes are TRBV5-6 and TRBJ2-7; no firm D call. Trimming removed 3 bases from V and 1 base from J, with 5 bases in between. The CDR3 totals 12 residues. CDR1 SGHDT and CDR2 YYEEEE come from the germline V gene. The CDR3 DNA is TGTGCCAGCAGCTCTGCATCCTACGAGCAGTACTTC. It is translated as CASSSASYEQYF. The complete variable domain, with remaining parts taken from reference TRBV5-6 and TRBJ2-7, reads DAGVTQSPTHLIKTRGQQVTLRCSPKSGHDTVSWYQQALGQGPQFIFQYYEEEERQRGNFPDRFSGHQFPNYSSELNVNALLLGDSALYLCASSSASYEQYFGPGTRLTVT.

This clonotype was counted many times. V usage is TRBV12-3 or TRBV12-4 and J usage is TRBJ2-4; possible D gene TRBD1, 6 bases. Trimming left V 6 bases short and J 8 bases short, with 17 bases between. CDR3 length equals 14 residues. CDR3 in amino acids: CASRQQGIRDIQYF. DNA of the CDR3: TGTGCCAGCAGGCAACAGGGAATTAGGGACATTCAGTACTTC.

At least ten counts were recorded for this clonotype. The gene calls are TRBV6-1 and TRBJ1-6; D is perhaps TRBD1 (6 bases). The CDR3 runs to 15 residues. Trimming left V 2 bases short and J 5 bases short, with 10 bases between. CDR1 is MNHNS, CDR2 SASEGT, per germline. The CDR3 DNA reads TGTGCCAGCAGTGAATCGGCAGGGGATAATTCACCCCTCCACTTT. Translated, it gives CASSESAGDNSPLHF.

This clonotype was detected only once. The gene calls are TRBV7-9 and TRBJ2-1; TRBD1 aligns across 9 bases. This CDR3 is built from 16 residues. V trimming: 5 bases; J trimming: 6 bases; junction bases outside the gene matches: 11. Germline loops: CDR1 SEHNR, CDR2 FQNEAQ (reference sequence). CDR3 loop: CASSLPWDREGNEQFF. As DNA, the CDR3 is TGTGCCAGCAGCCTGCCGTGGGACAGGGAAGGCAATGAGCAGTTCTTC. Full variable domain (missing parts from reference TRBV7-9 and TRBJ2-1): DTGVSQNPRHKITKRGQNVTFRCDPISEHNRLYWYRQTLGQGPEFLTYFQNEAQLEKSRLLSDRFSAERPKGSFSTLEIQRTEQGDSAMYLCASSLPWDREGNEQFFGPGTRLTVL.

The table lists this clonotype with many counts. V usage is TRBV5-1 and J usage is TRBJ2-2; 7 bases align to TRBD2. Germline lookup yields CDR1 SGHRS and CDR2 YFSETQ. After removal of 2 bases from V and 5 bases from J, the junction contained 9 bases not matched to a gene. The CDR3 loop spans 16 amino acids. The CDR3 loop is CASSLSRTSRTGELFF. CDR3 nucleotides: TGCGCCAGCAGCTTATCTCGGACTAGTAGGACCGGGGAGCTGTTTTTT.

This clonotype is judged large. The chain joins TRBV13 to TRBJ1-1, with 10 bases matching TRBD1. Germline V gene lookup returns CDR1 PRHDT and CDR2 FYEKMQ (reference sequence). The V and J ends lost 5 bases and 8 bases, in that order; junction bases with no gene match: 11. This CDR3 region has 15 residues. The CDR3 loop is CASSSRDRGHKEAFF. CDR3 nucleotides: TGTGCCAGCAGCAGCCGGGACAGGGGTCATAAAGAAGCTTTCTTT.

This clonotype was seen many times. The chain combines TRBV6-4 with TRBJ2-2; D is undetermined. Trimming removed 3 bases from V and 3 bases from J, with 11 bases in between. There are 15 residues in the CDR3. Germline V gene sequence: CDR1 MRHNA, CDR2 SNTAGT. CDR3 DNA sequence: TGTGCCAGCAGTGAAAGTGGTGCGGACACCGGGGAGCTGTTTTTT. Translated, it gives CASSESGADTGELFF.

This clonotype has a count of ten or more. The V and J genes are TRBV4-1 and TRBJ2-7; 9 bases are a match to TRBD2. V lost 4 bases, J lost 2 bases, and 6 bases stayed unmatched. The CDR3 runs 15 residues. Germline V gene lookup returns CDR1 MGHRA and CDR2 YSYEKL. The CDR3 sequence is CASSPQASGTYEQYF. In DNA, the CDR3 is TGCGCCAGCAGCCCTCAGGCTAGCGGGACCTACGAGCAGTACTTC.